This T cell receptor (beta chain) appears in the sequencing data of a study of a mutant IDH1 vaccine in newly diagnosed glioma. Time point here: week 11, during vaccination. Alongside topical imiquimod, each dose of vaccine comprised 300 ug of mutant IDH1 20-mer peptide. The germline gives CDR1 MNHEY, CDR2 SMNVEV (reference sequence). CDR3 size: 13 residues. The ends were cut back, 5 bases at V and 7 bases at J, with 14 bases in the middle. Assay used: immunoSEQ multiplex PCR; TCRdb lists only in-frame clones, some missing. Altogether tens of thousands of clones are present, 80% being singletons, with the ten largest covering over 4.5%. With respect to this clone: Its antigen is not known.

The sample consisted of PBMCs, taken from a glioma patient whose treatment included an IDH1 peptide vaccine. The sequence came from a man aged 50 to 60 with glioma. The J gene is TRBJ1-1, the V gene TRBV27; no clear D. For the CDR3, the DNA is TGTGCCAGCAGTCGACACTCAACAAATGAAGCTTTCTTT. Protein sequence: CASSRHSTNEAFF.